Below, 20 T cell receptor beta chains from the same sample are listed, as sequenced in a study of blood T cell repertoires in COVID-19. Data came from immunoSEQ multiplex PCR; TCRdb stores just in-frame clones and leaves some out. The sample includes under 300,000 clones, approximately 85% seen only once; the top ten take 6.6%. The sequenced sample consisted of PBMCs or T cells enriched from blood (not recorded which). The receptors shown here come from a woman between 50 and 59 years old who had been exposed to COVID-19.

CDR3 DNA: TGTGCCAGCAAGGGGGCCCACACCGGGGAGCTGTTTTTT. Protein sequence: CASKGAHTGELFF. The J gene is TRBJ2-2, the V gene TRBV11-2; 7 bases agree with TRBD1. The trim removed 7 bases at V and 3 bases at J, leaving 2 bases unmatched. CDR1 is SGHAT, CDR2 FQNNGV, per germline. This CDR3 contains 13 residues.

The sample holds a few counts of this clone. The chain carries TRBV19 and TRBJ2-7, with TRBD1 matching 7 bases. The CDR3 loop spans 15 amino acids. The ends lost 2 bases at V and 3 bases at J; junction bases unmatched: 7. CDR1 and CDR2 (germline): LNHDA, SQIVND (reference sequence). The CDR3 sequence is CASSIRDSAYYEQYF. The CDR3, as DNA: TGTGCCAGTAGTATAAGGGACAGTGCCTACTACGAGCAGTACTTC. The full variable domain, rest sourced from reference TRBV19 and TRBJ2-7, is DGGITQSPKYLFRKEGQNVTLSCEQNLNHDAMYWYRQDPGQGLRLIYYSQIVNDFQKGDIAEGYSVSREKKESFPLTVTSAQKNPTAFYLCASSIRDSAYYEQYFGPGTRLTVT.

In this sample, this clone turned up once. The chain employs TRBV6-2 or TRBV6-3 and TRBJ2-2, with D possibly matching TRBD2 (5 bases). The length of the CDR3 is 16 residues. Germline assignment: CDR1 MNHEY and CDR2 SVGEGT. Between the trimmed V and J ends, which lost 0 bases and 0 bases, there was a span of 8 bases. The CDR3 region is CASSYSTTPNTGELFF. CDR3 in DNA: TGTGCCAGCAGTTACTCGACTACACCGAACACCGGGGAGCTGTTTTTT.

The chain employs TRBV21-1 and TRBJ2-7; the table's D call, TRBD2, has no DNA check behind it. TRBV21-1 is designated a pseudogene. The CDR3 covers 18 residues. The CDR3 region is CASSKSLGEGGFSYEQYF. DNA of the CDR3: TGTGCCAGCAGCAAAAGTCTCGGGGAGGGCGGATTCTCCTACGAGCAGTACTTC.

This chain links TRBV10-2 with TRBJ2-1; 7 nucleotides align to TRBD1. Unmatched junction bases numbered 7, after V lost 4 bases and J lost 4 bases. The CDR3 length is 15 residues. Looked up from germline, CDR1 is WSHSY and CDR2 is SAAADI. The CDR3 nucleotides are TGCGCCAGCAGTGTGTCTCCCAGGGGGTACAATGAGCAGTTCTTC. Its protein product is CASSVSPRGYNEQFF.

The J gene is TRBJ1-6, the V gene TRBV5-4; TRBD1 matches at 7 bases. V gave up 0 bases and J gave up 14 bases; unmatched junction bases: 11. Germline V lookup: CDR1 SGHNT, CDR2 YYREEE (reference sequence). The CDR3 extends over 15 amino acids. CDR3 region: CASSLEGGQQVALHF. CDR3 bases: TGTGCCAGCAGCTTGGAGGGGGGACAGCAAGTGGCCCTCCACTTT.

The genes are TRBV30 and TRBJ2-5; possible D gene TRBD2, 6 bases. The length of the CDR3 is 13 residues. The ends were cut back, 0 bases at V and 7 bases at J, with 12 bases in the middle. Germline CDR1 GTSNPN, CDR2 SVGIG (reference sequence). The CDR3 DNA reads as TGTGCCTGGAGTGTATACGGGGGTGGGACCCAGTACTTC. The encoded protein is CAWSVYGGGTQYF.

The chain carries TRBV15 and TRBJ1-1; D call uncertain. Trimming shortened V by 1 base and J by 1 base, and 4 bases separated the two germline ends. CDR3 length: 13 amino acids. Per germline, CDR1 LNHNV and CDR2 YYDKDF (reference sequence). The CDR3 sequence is CATSRGGNTEAFF. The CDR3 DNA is TGTGCCACCAGCAGAGGAGGGAACACTGAAGCTTTCTTT.

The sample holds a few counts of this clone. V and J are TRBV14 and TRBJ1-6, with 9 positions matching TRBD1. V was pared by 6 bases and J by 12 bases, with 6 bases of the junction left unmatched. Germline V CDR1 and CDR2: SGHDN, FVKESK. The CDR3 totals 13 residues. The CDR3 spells CASSPGQGLPLHF. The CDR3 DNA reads TGTGCCAGCAGTCCGGGACAGGGACTACCCCTCCACTTT.

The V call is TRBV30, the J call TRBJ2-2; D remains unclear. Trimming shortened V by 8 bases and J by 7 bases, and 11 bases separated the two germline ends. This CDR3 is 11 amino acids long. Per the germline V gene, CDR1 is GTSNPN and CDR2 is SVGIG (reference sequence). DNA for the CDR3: TGTGCCGTCCTAACGGGCGGGGAGCTGTTTTTT. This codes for CAVLTGGELFF.

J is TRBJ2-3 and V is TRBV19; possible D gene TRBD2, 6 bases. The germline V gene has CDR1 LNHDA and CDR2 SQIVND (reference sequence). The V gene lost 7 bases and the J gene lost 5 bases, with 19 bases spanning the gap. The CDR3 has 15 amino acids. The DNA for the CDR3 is TGTGCCAGTACCAGGACTAACCTCCTCGGAGATACGCAGTATTTT. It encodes CASTRTNLLGDTQYF.

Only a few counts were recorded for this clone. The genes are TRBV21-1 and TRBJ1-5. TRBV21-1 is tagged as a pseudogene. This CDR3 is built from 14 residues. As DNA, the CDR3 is TGTGCCAGCAGCAAAGTAAGGGAGGATCAGCCCCAGCATTTT. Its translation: CASSKVREDQPQHF.

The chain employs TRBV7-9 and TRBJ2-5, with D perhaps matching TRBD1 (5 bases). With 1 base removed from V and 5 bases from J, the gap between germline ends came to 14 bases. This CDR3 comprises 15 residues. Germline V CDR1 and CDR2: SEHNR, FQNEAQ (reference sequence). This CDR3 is CASSLGGTSRETQYF. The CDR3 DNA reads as TGTGCCAGCAGCTTAGGGGGCACTTCCAGGGAGACCCAGTACTTC.

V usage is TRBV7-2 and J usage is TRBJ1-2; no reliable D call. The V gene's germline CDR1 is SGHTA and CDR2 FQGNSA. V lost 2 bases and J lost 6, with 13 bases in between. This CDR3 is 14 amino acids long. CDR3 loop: CASSLSSRSDGYTF. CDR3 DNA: TGTGCCAGCAGCTTATCTTCGAGGTCGGATGGCTACACCTTC. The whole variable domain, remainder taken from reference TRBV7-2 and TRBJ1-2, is GAGVSQSPSNKVTEKGKDVELRCDPISGHTALYWYRQSLGQGLEFLIYFQGNSAPDKSGLPSDRFSAERTGGSVSTLTIQRTQQEDSAVYLCASSLSSRSDGYTFGSGTRLTVV.

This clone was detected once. The DNA for the CDR3 is TGTGCCAGCAGCCAATTATCGACAGATACGCAGTATTTT. Its translation is CASSQLSTDTQYF. V gene TRBV14 combines with J gene TRBJ2-3, with D unclear. The V end was cut by 2 bases, the J end by 3 bases, with 6 bases between. The germline CDR1 and CDR2 sequences are SGHDN and FVKESK. The CDR3 extends over 13 amino acids.

CDR3 in DNA: TGTGCCAGCAGCCACTCCTACGGGGTGAACACTGAAGCTTTCTTT. This translates into CASSHSYGVNTEAFF. The V gene is TRBV14, the J gene TRBJ1-1; D call uncertain. Germline V gene lookup returns CDR1 SGHDN and CDR2 FVKESK. The CDR3 loop spans 15 amino acids. Trimming left V 3 bases short and J 0 bases short, with 11 bases between.

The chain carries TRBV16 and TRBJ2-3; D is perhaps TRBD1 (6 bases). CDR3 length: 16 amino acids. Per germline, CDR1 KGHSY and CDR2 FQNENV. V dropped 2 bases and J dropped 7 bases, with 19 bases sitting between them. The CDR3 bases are TGTGCCAGCAGCCAAAATTCGGGAACAGGGTCGAATACGCAGTATTTT. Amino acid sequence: CASSQNSGTGSNTQYF.

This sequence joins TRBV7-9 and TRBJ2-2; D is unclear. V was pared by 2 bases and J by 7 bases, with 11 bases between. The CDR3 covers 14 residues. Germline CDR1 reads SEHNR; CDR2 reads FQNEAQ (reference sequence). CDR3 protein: CASSLSPGRGELFF. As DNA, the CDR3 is TGTGCCAGCAGCTTATCCCCAGGTCGCGGGGAGCTGTTTTTT.

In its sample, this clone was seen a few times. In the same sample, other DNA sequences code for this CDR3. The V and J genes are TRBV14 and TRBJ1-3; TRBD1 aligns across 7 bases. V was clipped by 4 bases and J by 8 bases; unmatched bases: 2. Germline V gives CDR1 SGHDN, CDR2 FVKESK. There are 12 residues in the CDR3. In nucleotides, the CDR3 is TGTGCCAGCAGCCCAGGGGGTTACACCATATATTTT. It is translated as CASSPGGYTIYF.

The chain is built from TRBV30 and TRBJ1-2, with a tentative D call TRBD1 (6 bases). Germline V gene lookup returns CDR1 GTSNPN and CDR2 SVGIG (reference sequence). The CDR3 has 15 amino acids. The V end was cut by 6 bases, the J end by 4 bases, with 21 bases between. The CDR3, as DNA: TGTGCCTGCCGATGGGGAGACAGGCCGGTCTATGGCTACACCTTC. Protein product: CACRWGDRPVYGYTF. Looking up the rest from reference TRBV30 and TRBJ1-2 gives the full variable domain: SQTIHQWPATLVQPVGSPLSLECTVEGTSNPNLYWYRQAAGRGLQLLFYSVGIGQISSEVPQNLSASRPQDRQFILSSKKLLLSDSGFYLCACRWGDRPVYGYTFGSGTRLTVV.